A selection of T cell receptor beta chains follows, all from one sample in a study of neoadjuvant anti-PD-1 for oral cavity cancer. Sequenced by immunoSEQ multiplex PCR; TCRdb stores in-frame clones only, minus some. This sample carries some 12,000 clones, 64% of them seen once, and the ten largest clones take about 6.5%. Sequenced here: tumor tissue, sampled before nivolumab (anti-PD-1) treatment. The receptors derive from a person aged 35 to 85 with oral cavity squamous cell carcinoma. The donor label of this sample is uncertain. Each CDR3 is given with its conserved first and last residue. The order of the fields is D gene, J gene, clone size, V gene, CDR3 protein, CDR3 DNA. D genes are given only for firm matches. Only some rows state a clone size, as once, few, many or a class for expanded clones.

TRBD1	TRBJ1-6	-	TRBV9	CASSAGTGANSPLHF	TGTGCCAGCAGCGCCGGGACAGGGGCCAATTCACCCCTCCACTTT
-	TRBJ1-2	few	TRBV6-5	CASSSAGVSGYTF	TGTGCCAGCAGTTCGGCAGGGGTCTCTGGCTACACCTTC
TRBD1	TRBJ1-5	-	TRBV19	CASTSGTVGFGSNQPQHF	TGTGCCAGTACCTCCGGGACAGTGGGCTTCGGGAGCAATCAGCCCCAGCATTTT
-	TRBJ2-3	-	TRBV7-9	CASSLVGGTDTQYF	TGTGCCAGCAGCTTAGTAGGGGGAACAGATACGCAGTATTTT
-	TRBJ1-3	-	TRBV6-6	CAALAGNTIYF	TGTGCCGCTCTTGCCGGAAACACCATATATTTT
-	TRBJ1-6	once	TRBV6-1	CAGATDPRTPLHF	TGTGCCGGGGCGACGGACCCCCGGACACCCCTCCACTTT
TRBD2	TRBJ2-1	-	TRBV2	CASSFGASGPYNEQFF	TGTGCCAGCAGCTTCGGAGCTAGCGGGCCCTACAATGAGCAGTTCTTC
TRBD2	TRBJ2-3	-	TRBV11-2	CASTRGGAGGLADTQYF	TGTGCCAGCACCAGGGGTGGCGCGGGGGGGCTGGCAGATACGCAGTATTTT
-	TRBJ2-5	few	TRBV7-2	CASSPGVRLSGQETQYF	TGTGCCAGCAGCCCAGGGGTTAGGTTAAGTGGGCAAGAGACCCAGTACTTC
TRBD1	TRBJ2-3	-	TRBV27	CASTARGTGFSTDTQYF	TGTGCCAGCACCGCCCGGGGGACAGGCTTTAGCACAGATACGCAGTATTTT
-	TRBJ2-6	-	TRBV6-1	CASSDLPGSSGANVLTF	TGTGCCAGCAGTGATTTGCCGGGTTCCTCTGGGGCCAACGTCCTGACTTTC
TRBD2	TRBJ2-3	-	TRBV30	CGLGSGTDTQYF	TGTGGCCTCGGGAGCGGGACTGATACGCAGTATTTT
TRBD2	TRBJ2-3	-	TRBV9	CASSVSGARTDTQYF	TGTGCCAGCAGCGTGAGCGGGGCCCGCACAGATACGCAGTATTTT
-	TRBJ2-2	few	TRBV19	CASMSLTNTGELFF	TGTGCCAGTATGTCGTTAACAAACACCGGGGAGCTGTTTTTT